This T cell receptor (beta chain) was documented in a study of blood T cell repertoires in COVID-19. Study context: Acute and convalescent COVID-19 specimens originated in the United States, Italy and Spain. The analysed material was cDNA or gDNA that came from T cells, B-cell-depleted T cells, or PBMCs.

Per the original methods: Researchers report that nucleated cell counts were estimated from reference gene primer amplification. This table comes from immunoSEQ multiplex PCR, and its TCRdb copy is limited to in-frame clones, with some not included. V and J calls and clone size are given by that table; D and trimming were obtained from the DNA. Counted here are about 120,000 clones, over 70% occurring once; the ten biggest clones make up 2.3%. V shed 6 bases and J shed 0 bases, with 11 bases lying between them. There are 14 residues in the CDR3. In germline, CDR1 is MNHEY, CDR2 SMNVEV (reference sequence).

Sequenced material: peripheral blood. The chain joins TRBV27 to TRBJ1-1; no firm D call. The source is a man aged 65 to 79 with acute or convalescent COVID-19. The CDR3 spells CASRKGRMNTEAFF. CDR3 DNA sequence: TGTGCCAGCAGAAAAGGCAGGATGAACACTGAAGCTTTCTTT.